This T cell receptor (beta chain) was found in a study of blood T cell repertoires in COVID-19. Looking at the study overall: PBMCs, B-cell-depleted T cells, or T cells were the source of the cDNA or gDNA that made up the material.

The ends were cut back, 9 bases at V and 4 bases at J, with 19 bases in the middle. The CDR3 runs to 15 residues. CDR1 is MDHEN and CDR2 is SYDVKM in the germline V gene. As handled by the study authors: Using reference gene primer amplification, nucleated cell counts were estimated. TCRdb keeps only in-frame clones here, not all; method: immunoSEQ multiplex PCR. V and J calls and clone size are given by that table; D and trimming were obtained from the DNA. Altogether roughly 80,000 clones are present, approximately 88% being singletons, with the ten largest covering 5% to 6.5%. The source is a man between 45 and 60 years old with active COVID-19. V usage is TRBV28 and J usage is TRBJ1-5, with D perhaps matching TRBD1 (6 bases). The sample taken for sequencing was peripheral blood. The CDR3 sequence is CASNTPQGQNQPQHF. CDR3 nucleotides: TGTGCCAGTAATACACCCCAGGGACAAAATCAGCCCCAGCATTTT. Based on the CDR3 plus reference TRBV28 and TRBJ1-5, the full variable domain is DVKVTQSSRYLVKRTGEKVFLECVQDMDHENMFWYRQDPGLGLRLIYFSYDVKMKEKGDIPEGYSVSREKKERFSLILESASTNQTSMYLCASNTPQGQNQPQHFGDGTRLSIL.